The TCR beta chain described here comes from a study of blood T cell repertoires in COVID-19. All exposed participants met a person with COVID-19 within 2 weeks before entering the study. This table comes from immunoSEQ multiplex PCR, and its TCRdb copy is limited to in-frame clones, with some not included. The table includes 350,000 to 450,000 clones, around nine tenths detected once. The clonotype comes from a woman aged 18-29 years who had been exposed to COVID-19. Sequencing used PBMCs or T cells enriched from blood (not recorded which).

CDR3 nucleotides: TGTGCCAGCAGCGTAGGTCCTGCGGGAACAGATACGCAGTATTTT. It yields the protein CASSVGPAGTDTQYF. V usage is TRBV9 and J usage is TRBJ2-3, with D tentatively TRBD2 (6 bases). Per germline, CDR1 SGDLS and CDR2 YYNGEE. The CDR3 consists of 15 residues. V was clipped by 0 bases and J by 3 bases, with 11 bases between them. The full variable domain, its missing parts supplied by reference TRBV9 and TRBJ2-3, is DSGVTQTPKHLITATGQRVTLRCSPRSGDLSVYWYQQSLDQGLQFLIQYYNGEERAKGNILERFSAQQFPDLHSELNLSSLELGDSALYFCASSVGPAGTDTQYFGPGTRLTVL.